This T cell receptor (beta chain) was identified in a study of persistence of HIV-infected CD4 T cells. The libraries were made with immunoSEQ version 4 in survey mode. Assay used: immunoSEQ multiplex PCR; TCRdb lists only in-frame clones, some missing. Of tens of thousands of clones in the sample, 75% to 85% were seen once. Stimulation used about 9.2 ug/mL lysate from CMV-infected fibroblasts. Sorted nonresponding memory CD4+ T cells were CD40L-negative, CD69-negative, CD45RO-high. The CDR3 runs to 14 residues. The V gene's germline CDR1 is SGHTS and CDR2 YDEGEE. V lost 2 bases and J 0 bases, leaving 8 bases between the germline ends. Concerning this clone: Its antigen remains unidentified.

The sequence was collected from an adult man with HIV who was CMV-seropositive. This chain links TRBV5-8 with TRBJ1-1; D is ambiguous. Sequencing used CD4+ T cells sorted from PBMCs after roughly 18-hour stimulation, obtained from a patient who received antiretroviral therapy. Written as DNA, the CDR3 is TGTGCCAGCAGCTTCCCCGGGTTGAACACTGAAGCTTTCTTT. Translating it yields CASSFPGLNTEAFF.